These 8 T cell receptor beta chains share one sample of origin, sequenced in a study of blood T cell repertoires in COVID-19. Measured with immunoSEQ multiplex PCR; TCRdb has only the in-frame clones, and not every one. The table includes tens of thousands of clones, approximately 80% detected once. Sequencing was done on a sample of peripheral blood. The receptors derive from a human donor with acute or convalescent COVID-19. The donor label of this sample is uncertain.

This rearrangement joins TRBV7-8 to TRBJ1-4; the D is unclear. CDR1 is SGHVS and CDR2 is FQNEAQ in the germline V gene. This CDR3 is 14 amino acids long. Trimming left V 1 base short and J 12 bases short, with 15 bases between. This CDR3 is CASSLGTSQAQLFF. CDR3 bases: TGTGCCAGCAGCTTAGGAACCTCTCAGGCGCAACTGTTTTTT.

The chain is built from TRBV30 and TRBJ1-1, with no clear D. Germline-derived CDR1 and CDR2 are GTSNPN and SVGIG (reference sequence). V dropped 1 base and J dropped 2 bases, with 23 bases sitting between them. The CDR3 has 18 amino acids. The CDR3 DNA reads as TGTGCCTGGAGTGCACTAAGGTCTCAACGCCCGATTAACACTGAAGCTTTCTTT. This sequence encodes CAWSALRSQRPINTEAFF.

The chain is built from TRBV9 and TRBJ1-1, with D possibly being TRBD1 (5 bases). The V and J ends lost 4 bases and 1 base respectively, with 14 bases between them. The CDR3 spans 15 residues. CDR1 and CDR2 from the germline V gene are SGDLS and YYNGEE. The chain's CDR3 is CASSTGTLGNTEAFF. CDR3 bases: TGTGCCAGCAGCACGGGGACTTTGGGGAACACTGAAGCTTTCTTT.

This chain joins TRBV7-9 and TRBJ2-1; TRBD2 agrees at 8 bases. Germline assignment: CDR1 SEHNR and CDR2 FQNEAQ (reference sequence). Trimming at V came to 5 bases and at J to 5 bases, leaving 11 bases not matched to a gene. The CDR3 is made up of 16 amino acids. Here the CDR3 DNA reads TGTGCCAGCAGCCCTCCGGGCAGCGGGAGAGACAATGAGCAGTTCTTC. Translated: CASSPPGSGRDNEQFF. Complete variable domain (other parts from reference TRBV7-9 and TRBJ2-1): DTGVSQNPRHKITKRGQNVTFRCDPISEHNRLYWYRQTLGQGPEFLTYFQNEAQLEKSRLLSDRFSAERPKGSFSTLEIQRTEQGDSAMYLCASSPPGSGRDNEQFFGPGTRLTVL.

The J gene is TRBJ2-2, the V gene TRBV5-1; the match to TRBD1 covers 8 bases. Germline trimming cut 5 bases from V and 3 bases from J; bases unmatched to any gene: 9. Germline V gene data show CDR1 as SGHRS and CDR2 as YFSETQ. The CDR3 has 16 residues. The DNA of the CDR3 is TGCGCCAGCAGTCCCAGACAGGGGCCCCACACCGGGGAGCTGTTTTTT. It specifies CASSPRQGPHTGELFF.

V usage is TRBV19 and J usage is TRBJ1-5; D is perhaps TRBD1 (6 bases). Germline CDR1 reads LNHDA; CDR2 reads SQIVND (reference sequence). The ends were cut back, 1 base at V and 0 bases at J, with 13 bases in the middle. The CDR3 is made up of 17 amino acids. CDR3 amino acids: CASSIGRTAYSNQPQHF. CDR3 bases: TGTGCCAGTAGTATAGGGAGGACAGCTTATAGCAATCAGCCCCAGCATTTT.

The chain joins TRBV5-6 to TRBJ2-7; tentatively, D is TRBD2 (7 bases). V lost 1 base and J 1 base, leaving 15 bases between the germline ends. This CDR3 has 16 residues. CDR1 and CDR2 (germline): SGHDT, YYEEEE. Here the CDR3 DNA reads TGTGCCAGCAGCTTGCGGGGGGCTAGCGAGTCCTACGAGCAGTACTTC. This codes for CASSLRGASESYEQYF.

The V call is TRBV28, the J call TRBJ2-3; D possibly corresponds to TRBD1 (8 bases). CDR3 length: 16 amino acids. The germline gives CDR1 MDHEN, CDR2 SYDVKM. The germline V and J ends were trimmed by 11 bases and 2 bases, with 23 bases remaining between them. This CDR3 reads CASRGGGQGLTDTQYF. DNA of the CDR3: TGTGCCTCAAGGGGGGGAGGACAGGGTCTCACAGATACGCAGTATTTT.